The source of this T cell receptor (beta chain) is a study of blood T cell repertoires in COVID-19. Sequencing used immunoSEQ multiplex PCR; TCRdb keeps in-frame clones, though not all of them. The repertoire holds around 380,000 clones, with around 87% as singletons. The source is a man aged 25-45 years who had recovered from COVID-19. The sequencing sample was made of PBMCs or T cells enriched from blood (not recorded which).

In nucleotides, the CDR3 is TGTGCCAGCAGCTTGGAAAGCGGGGGACACTCCAAAAATGGCTACACCTTC. Translated: CASSLESGGHSKNGYTF. The chain is built from TRBV5-6 and TRBJ1-2; possibly TRBD1 for D (6 bases). Deletions cut 0 bases from V and 6 bases from J, with 21 bases between. Looked up from germline, CDR1 is SGHDT and CDR2 is YYEEEE. The CDR3 spans 17 residues. The complete variable domain, with remaining parts taken from reference TRBV5-6 and TRBJ1-2, reads DAGVTQSPTHLIKTRGQQVTLRCSPKSGHDTVSWYQQALGQGPQFIFQYYEEEERQRGNFPDRFSGHQFPNYSSELNVNALLLGDSALYLCASSLESGGHSKNGYTFGSGTRLTVV.